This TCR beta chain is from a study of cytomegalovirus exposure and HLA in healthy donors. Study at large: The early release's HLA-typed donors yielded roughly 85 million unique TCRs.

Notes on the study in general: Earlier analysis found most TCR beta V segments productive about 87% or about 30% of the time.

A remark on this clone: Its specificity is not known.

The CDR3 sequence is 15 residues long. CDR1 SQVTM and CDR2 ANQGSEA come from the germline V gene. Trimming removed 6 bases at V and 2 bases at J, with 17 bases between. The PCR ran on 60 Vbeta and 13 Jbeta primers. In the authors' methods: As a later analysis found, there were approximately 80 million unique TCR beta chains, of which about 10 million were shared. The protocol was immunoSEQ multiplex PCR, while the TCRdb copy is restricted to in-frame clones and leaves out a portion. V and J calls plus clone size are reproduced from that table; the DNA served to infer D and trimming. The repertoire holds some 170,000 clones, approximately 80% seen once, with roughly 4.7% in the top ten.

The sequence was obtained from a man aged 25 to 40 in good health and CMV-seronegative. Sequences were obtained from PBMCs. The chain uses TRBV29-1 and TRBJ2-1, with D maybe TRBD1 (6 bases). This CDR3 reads CSVERRGITYNEQFF. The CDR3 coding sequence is TGCAGCGTCGAGAGAAGGGGGATAACCTACAATGAGCAGTTCTTC.